Below are 13 T cell receptor beta chains sequenced from a single sample in a study of blood T cells in healthy people across ages. A second PCR, run for 7 to 11 cycles, used a sample-barcoded 5' primer plus a J-beta primer mix. Using its own MiXCR run on the 5' RACE reads, TCRdb lists one record per CDR3 protein. The table shows about 900,000 distinct CDR3 sequences, with roughly 48% occurring only once. Sequencing was carried out using blood. The origin of the receptors is a young man in good health.

This clonotype was observed a few times. J is TRBJ2-1 and V is TRBV20-1, with 8 bases that match TRBD2. The CDR3 runs 16 residues. CDR1 and CDR2 (germline): DFQATT, SNEGSKA (reference sequence). Trimming at V came to 3 bases and at J to 5 bases, leaving 12 bases not matched to a gene. This chain's CDR3 is CSASQHRLAGNNEQFF. DNA for the CDR3: TGCAGTGCTAGTCAGCATAGATTAGCGGGAAACAATGAGCAGTTCTTC.

This clonotype was found a few times. The chain links TRBV24-1 to TRBJ2-1; D is possibly TRBD1 (6 bases). The CDR3 is 12 residues long. V shed 4 bases and J shed 10 bases, with 10 bases lying between them. The germline V gene encodes CDR1 KGHDR and CDR2 SFDVKD. The CDR3: CATSEQGLEQFF. CDR3 nucleotide sequence: TGTGCCACCAGTGAGCAGGGGCTCGAGCAGTTCTTC.

This clonotype has a single count. This chain joins TRBV6-1 and TRBJ1-3; D possibly corresponds to TRBD1 (6 bases). Trimming took 10 bases from V and 5 from J, leaving 21 bases between them. The CDR3 is made up of 15 amino acids. Germline CDR1 is MNHNS and CDR2 is SASEGT. The DNA of the CDR3 is TGTGCCACCTCGGACAGCGGGCTTGCCAGAAACACCATATATTTT. This codes for CATSDSGLARNTIYF.

This clonotype was recorded only once. The V call is TRBV9, the J call TRBJ2-5; perhaps D is TRBD1 or TRBD2 (5 bases each). This CDR3 contains 14 residues. The germline CDR1 and CDR2 sequences are SGDLS and YYNGEE. V was trimmed by 0 bases and J by 5 bases, leaving 11 bases between them. CDR3 protein: CASSVEGTRETQYF. The CDR3 DNA reads as TGTGCCAGCAGCGTAGAAGGGACCAGGGAGACCCAGTACTTC.

The gene calls are TRBV12-3 or TRBV12-4 and TRBJ1-2, with D possibly matching TRBD1 (6 bases). The CDR3 runs 15 residues. Trimming shortened V by 3 bases and J by 0 bases, and 11 bases separated the two germline ends. The CDR3 region is CASSFRGLANYGYTF. The DNA for the CDR3 is TGTGCCAGCAGTTTTAGGGGGTTAGCTAACTATGGCTACACCTTC.

The V call is TRBV5-1, the J call TRBJ2-7; 7 positions match TRBD1. The CDR3 runs to 13 residues. After removal of 7 bases from V and 2 bases from J, the junction contained 6 bases not matched to a gene. Germline V gene data show CDR1 as SGHRS and CDR2 as YFSETQ. CDR3 residues: CASRDRETYEQYF. The CDR3 DNA follows: TGCGCCAGCCGCGACAGGGAAACCTACGAGCAGTACTTC.

The chain recombines TRBV9 with TRBJ2-1, with TRBD2 as a possible D gene (5 bases). Germline values: CDR1 SGDLS, CDR2 YYNGEE. The germline V and J ends were trimmed by 0 bases and 7 bases, with 8 bases remaining between them. The CDR3 consists of 13 residues. CDR3 bases: TGTGCCAGCAGCGTAGTTCCGGGGAATGAGCAGTTCTTC. Its protein is CASSVVPGNEQFF.

This clonotype is a singleton in its sample. V and J are TRBV9 and TRBJ2-3; TRBD2 is a possible D gene (6 bases). V lost 0 bases, J lost 5 bases, and 10 bases lay in between. CDR1 and CDR2 from the germline V gene are SGDLS and YYNGEE. The CDR3 is made up of 14 amino acids. CDR3 in amino acids: CASSVEGSGDTQYF. DNA of the CDR3: TGTGCCAGCAGCGTAGAGGGTAGCGGAGATACGCAGTATTTT.

The V and J genes are TRBV4-2 and TRBJ2-5; D is uncertain. CDR1 and CDR2 (germline): LGHNA, YNFKEQ. V gave up 0 bases and J gave up 5 bases, with 10 bases separating them. This CDR3 contains 14 residues. The CDR3 here is CASSQETVGETQYF. Here the CDR3 DNA reads TGTGCCAGCAGCCAAGAGACGGTAGGCGAGACCCAGTACTTC.

At least ten counts were recorded for this clonotype. The chain uses TRBV29-1 and TRBJ2-7; 10 positions agree with TRBD1. This CDR3 is built from 12 residues. The junction had 5 bases not matched to a gene; V was cut back by 5 bases and J by 7 bases. Germline V gives CDR1 SQVTM, CDR2 ANQGSEA. The CDR3 is CSVRQGAGEQYF. The CDR3 DNA sequence: TGCAGCGTTCGACAGGGGGCCGGTGAGCAGTACTTC.

The CDR3 DNA follows: TGTGCCAGCAGCAGTCGACAGGCCCGGACCTACGAGCAGTACTTC. This sequence encodes CASSSRQARTYEQYF. The chain employs TRBV21-1 and TRBJ2-7; the tabulated D call, TRBD1, remains unverified against the DNA. TRBV21-1 represents a pseudogene. The CDR3 is made up of 15 amino acids.

This sequence joins TRBV7-3 and TRBJ1-2; 9 nucleotides align to TRBD1. The CDR3 is 17 residues long. Trimming cost V 0 bases and J 4 bases; bases outside gene matches: 9. Looked up from germline, CDR1 is SGHTA and CDR2 is FQGTGA. The CDR3 region is CASSLTSLGQGGYGYTF. DNA for the CDR3: TGTGCCAGCAGCTTAACCTCCTTGGGACAGGGTGGCTATGGCTACACCTTC.

This clonotype was observed at least ten times. The V and J genes are TRBV6-2 or TRBV6-3 and TRBJ2-3; 13 nucleotides line up with TRBD2. Germline V lookup: CDR1 MNHEY, CDR2 SVGEGT. This CDR3 has 18 residues. Losses at the gene ends were 10 bases for V and 0 bases for J; bases not matched to a gene: 13. The DNA for the CDR3 is TGTGCCACCAGCCTGACTAGCGGGGGGCCCGCTAGCACAGATACGCAGTATTTT. This translates into CATSLTSGGPASTDTQYF.